Given below is one T cell receptor (beta chain) in context. The source of the sample is a study of shared T cell receptors in the human thymus. V lost 0 bases and J 4 bases, leaving 17 bases between the germline ends. The CDR3 loop spans 17 amino acids. Germline V gene data show CDR1 as LGHNA and CDR2 as YSLEER. TCRdb's table, derived via immunoSEQ multiplex PCR, lists solely in-frame clones and lacks some. This table has 650,000 to 950,000 clones, 70% to 90% appearing once. The sample was also reused in another study, on human thymus T cells. In that study: Corrective cardiac operations yielded the resected thymus tissue. Repertoires from thymus and blood appeared to show biased V and J gene usage.

The sequence derives from a girl under three years old with a congenital heart defect. Sample: thymocytes. The gene calls are TRBV4-3 and TRBJ2-3; D possibly corresponds to TRBD2 (7 bases). Here the CDR3 reads CASSQEITRGHADTQYF. The CDR3 DNA reads as TGCGCCAGCAGCCAAGAAATTACGCGGGGGCACGCAGATACGCAGTATTTT.